This TCR beta chain comes out of a study of blood T cell repertoires in COVID-19. In its sample, this clone was seen a few times. J was trimmed by 1 base and V by 7 bases; bases with no gene match: 10. The germline V gene has CDR1 LGHDT and CDR2 YNNKEL (reference sequence). This CDR3 comprises 15 residues. Using immunoSEQ multiplex PCR, the repertoire was profiled, and TCRdb retains in-frame clones only, with some absent. The sample has around 300,000 clones; around 83% are singletons. The receptor was isolated from a man aged 25 to 45 with active or convalescent COVID-19. Sequencing was performed on peripheral blood. The V call is TRBV3-1 (or the pseudogene TRBV3-2), the J call TRBJ2-7; TRBD2 matches 7 bases. The CDR3 DNA reads TGTGCCAGCACGCAAGGGCTAGCGGATTCCTACGAGCAGTACTTC. Its translation is CASTQGLADSYEQYF.